This record concerns one T cell receptor beta chain sequence. Method: immunoSEQ multiplex PCR; TCRdb's copy keeps in-frame clones and lacks some. Of just under 150,000 clones in the sample, roughly 87% are singletons; the top ten hold about 1.5%. The entry originates in a study of blood T cell repertoires in COVID-19. About the study: Samples of COVID-19 (acute and convalescent) were obtained from the United States, Italy and Spain. The analysed material was cDNA or gDNA that came from T cells, B-cell-depleted T cells, or PBMCs.

The V gene's germline CDR1 is SGHRS and CDR2 YFSETQ. This CDR3 contains 14 residues. V gave up 0 bases and J gave up 10 bases, with 11 bases separating them. The sample consisted of peripheral blood. The chain couples TRBV5-1 to TRBJ1-6; D unclear. The clonotype originates from a human donor in a cohort sampled during active COVID-19. CDR3 in amino acids: CASSLEQIESPLHF. CDR3 bases: TGCGCCAGCAGCTTGGAACAGATTGAATCACCCCTCCACTTT.